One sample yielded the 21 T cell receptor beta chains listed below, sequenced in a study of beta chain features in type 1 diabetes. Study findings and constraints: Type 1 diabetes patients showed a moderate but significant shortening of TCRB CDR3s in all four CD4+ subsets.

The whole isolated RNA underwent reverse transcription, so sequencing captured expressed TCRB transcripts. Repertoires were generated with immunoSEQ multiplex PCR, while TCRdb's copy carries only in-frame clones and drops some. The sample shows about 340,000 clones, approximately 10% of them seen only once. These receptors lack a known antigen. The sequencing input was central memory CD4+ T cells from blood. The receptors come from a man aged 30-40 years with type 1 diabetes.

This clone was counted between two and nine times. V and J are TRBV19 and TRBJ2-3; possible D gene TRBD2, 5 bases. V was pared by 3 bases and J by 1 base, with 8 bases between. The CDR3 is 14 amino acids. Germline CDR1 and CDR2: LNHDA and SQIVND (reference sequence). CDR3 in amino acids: CASSIRTRTDTQYF. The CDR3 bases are TGTGCCAGTAGTATCCGGACTCGCACAGATACGCAGTATTTT.

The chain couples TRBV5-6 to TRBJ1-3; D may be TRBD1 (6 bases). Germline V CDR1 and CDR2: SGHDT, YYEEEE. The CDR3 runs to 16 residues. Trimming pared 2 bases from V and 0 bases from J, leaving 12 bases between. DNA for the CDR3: TGTGCCAGCAGCTTTAGGGGGTCCTACTCTGGAAACACCATATATTTT. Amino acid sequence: CASSFRGSYSGNTIYF.

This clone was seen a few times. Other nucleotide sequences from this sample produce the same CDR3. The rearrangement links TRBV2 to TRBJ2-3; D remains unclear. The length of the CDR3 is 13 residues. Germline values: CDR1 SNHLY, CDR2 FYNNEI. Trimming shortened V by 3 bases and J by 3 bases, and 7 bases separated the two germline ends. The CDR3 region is CASSDGATDTQYF. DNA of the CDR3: TGTGCCAGCAGTGATGGAGCGACAGATACGCAGTATTTT. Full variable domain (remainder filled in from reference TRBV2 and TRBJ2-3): EPEVTQTPSHQVTQMGQEVILRCVPISNHLYFYWYRQILGQKVEFLVSFYNNEISEKSEIFDDQFSVERPDGSNFTLKIRSTKLEDSAMYFCASSDGATDTQYFGPGTRLTVL.

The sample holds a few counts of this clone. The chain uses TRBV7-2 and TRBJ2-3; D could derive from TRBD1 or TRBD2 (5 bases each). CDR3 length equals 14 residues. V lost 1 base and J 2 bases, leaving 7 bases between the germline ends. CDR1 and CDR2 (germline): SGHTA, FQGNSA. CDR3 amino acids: CASSLGGVTDTQYF. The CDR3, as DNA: TGTGCCAGCAGCTTAGGAGGGGTCACAGATACGCAGTATTTT.

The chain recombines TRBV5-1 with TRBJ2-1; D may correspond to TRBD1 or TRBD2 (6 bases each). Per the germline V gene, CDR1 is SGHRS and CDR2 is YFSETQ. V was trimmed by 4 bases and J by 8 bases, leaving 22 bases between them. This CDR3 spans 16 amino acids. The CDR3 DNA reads TGCGCCAGCAGCGAGCCCAAACTAGCAGGGGTCGATGAGCAGTTCTTC. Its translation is CASSEPKLAGVDEQFF. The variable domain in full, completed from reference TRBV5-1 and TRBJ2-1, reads KAGVTQTPRYLIKTRGQQVTLSCSPISGHRSVSWYQQTPGQGLQFLFEYFSETQRNKGNFPGRFSGRQFSNSRSEMNVSTLELGDSALYLCASSEPKLAGVDEQFFGPGTRLTVL.

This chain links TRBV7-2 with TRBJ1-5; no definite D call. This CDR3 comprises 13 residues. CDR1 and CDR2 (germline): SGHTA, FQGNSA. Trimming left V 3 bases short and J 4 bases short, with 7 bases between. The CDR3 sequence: CASSFTANQPQHF. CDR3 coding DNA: TGTGCCAGCAGCTTCACAGCGAATCAGCCCCAGCATTTT.

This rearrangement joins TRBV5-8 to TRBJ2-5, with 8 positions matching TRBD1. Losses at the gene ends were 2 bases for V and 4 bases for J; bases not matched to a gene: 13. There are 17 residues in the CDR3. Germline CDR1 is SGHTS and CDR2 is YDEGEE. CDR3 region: CASSFVQGAALGETQYF. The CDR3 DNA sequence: TGTGCCAGCAGCTTTGTTCAGGGGGCCGCACTTGGAGAGACCCAGTACTTC.

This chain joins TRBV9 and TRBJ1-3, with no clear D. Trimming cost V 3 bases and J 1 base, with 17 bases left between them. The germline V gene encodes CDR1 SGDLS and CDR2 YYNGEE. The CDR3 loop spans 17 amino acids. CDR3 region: CASSAAGADYSGNTIYF. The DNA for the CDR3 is TGTGCCAGCAGCGCCGCGGGCGCGGATTATTCTGGAAACACCATATATTTT.

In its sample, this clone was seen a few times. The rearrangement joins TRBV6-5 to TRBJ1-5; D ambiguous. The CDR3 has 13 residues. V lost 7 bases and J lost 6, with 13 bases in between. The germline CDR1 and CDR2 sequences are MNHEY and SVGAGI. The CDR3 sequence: CASTNPAGQPQHF. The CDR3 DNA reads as TGTGCCAGCACCAATCCGGCAGGTCAGCCCCAGCATTTT.

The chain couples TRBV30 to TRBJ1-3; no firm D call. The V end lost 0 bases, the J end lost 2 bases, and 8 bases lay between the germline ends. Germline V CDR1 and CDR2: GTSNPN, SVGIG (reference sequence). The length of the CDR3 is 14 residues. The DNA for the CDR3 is TGTGCCTGGAGTGTACGTTCGACTGGAAACACCATATATTTT. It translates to CAWSVRSTGNTIYF.

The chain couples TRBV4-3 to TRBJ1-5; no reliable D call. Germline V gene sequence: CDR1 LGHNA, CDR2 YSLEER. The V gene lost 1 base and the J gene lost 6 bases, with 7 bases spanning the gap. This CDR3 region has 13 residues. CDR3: CASSQVEGQPQHF. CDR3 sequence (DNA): TGCGCCAGCAGCCAAGTAGAGGGTCAGCCCCAGCATTTT.

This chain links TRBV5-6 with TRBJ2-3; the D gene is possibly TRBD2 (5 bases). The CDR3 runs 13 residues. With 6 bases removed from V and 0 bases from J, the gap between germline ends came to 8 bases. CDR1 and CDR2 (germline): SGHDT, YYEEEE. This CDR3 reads CASNEGSTDTQYF. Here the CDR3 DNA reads TGTGCCAGCAACGAGGGAAGCACAGATACGCAGTATTTT.

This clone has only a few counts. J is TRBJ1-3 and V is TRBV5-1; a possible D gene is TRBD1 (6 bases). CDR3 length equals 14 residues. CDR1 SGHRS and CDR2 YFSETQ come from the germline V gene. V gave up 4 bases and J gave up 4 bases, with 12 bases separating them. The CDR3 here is CASSPGTQGNTIYF. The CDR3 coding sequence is TGCGCCAGCAGCCCCGGGACACAAGGAAACACCATATATTTT.

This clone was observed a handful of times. CDR3 DNA sequence: TGTGCCAGCACCCCCGACGGTAACTATGGCTACACCTTC. Amino acid sequence: CASTPDGNYGYTF. The chain has TRBV6-6 and TRBJ1-2; D remains ambiguous. V was cut by 7 bases and J by 1 base, with 10 bases left in between. Germline V lookup: CDR1 MNHNY, CDR2 SVGAGI (reference sequence). CDR3 size: 13 residues.

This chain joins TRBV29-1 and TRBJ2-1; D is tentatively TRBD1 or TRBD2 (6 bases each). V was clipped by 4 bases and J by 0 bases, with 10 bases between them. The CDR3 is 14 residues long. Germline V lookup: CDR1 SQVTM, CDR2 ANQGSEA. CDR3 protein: CSVGRGISYNEQFF. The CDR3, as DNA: TGCAGCGTTGGGAGGGGGATCTCCTACAATGAGCAGTTCTTC.

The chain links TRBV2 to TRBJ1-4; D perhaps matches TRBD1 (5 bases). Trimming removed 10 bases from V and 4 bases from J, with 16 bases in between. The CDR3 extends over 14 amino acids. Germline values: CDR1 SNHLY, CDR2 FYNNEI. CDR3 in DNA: TGTGCCACCCAGCGGGGGTTAGGTAATGAAAAACTGTTTTTT. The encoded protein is CATQRGLGNEKLFF.

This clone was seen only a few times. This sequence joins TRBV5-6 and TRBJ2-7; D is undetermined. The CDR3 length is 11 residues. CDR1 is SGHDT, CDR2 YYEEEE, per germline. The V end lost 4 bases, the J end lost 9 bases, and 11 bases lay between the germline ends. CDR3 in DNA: TGTGCCAGCAGCGGTGCAGCCGGGCAGTACTTC. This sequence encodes CASSGAAGQYF.

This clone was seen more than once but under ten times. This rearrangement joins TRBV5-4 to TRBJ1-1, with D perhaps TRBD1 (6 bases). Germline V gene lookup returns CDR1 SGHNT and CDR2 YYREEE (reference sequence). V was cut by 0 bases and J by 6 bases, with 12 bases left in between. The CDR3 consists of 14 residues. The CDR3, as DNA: TGTGCCAGCAGCTTGGATAGTGCAGGGGCTGAAGCTTTCTTT. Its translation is CASSLDSAGAEAFF.

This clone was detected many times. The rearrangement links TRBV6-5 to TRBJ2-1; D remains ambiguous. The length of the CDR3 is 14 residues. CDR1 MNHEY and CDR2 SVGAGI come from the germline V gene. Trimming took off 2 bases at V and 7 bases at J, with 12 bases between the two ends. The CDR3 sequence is CASSYGNLGNEQFF. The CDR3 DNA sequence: TGTGCCAGCAGTTACGGGAATTTAGGAAATGAGCAGTTCTTC.

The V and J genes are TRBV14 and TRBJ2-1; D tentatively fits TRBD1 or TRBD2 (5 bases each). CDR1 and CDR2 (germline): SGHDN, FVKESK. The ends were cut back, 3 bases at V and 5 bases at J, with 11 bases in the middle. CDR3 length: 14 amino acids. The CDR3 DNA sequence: TGTGCCAGCAGCCAGGTGGGACCCGACAATGAGCAGTTCTTC. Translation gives CASSQVGPDNEQFF.

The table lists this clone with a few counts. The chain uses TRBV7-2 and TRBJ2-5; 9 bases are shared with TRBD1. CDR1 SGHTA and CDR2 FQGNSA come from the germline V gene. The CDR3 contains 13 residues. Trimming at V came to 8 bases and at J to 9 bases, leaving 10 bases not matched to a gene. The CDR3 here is CASVLDRGRAQYF. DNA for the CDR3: TGTGCCAGCGTCCTGGACAGGGGCAGGGCCCAGTACTTC.